These T cell receptor beta chains were read from a single sample in a study of T cell changes during pregnancy in multiple sclerosis. Generated by immunoSEQ multiplex PCR, the TCRdb table keeps only in-frame clones and is missing some. The table records about 59,000 clones, around 93% of them present only once. Sequences were derived from CD4+ T cells from peripheral blood mononuclear cells, sampled before pregnancy. These receptors originate from a female donor with multiple sclerosis, enrolled in a pregnancy study. Each CDR3 is given with its conserved first and last residue. The order of the fields is V gene, clone size, D gene, J gene, CDR3 protein, CDR3 DNA. A D gene is named only where the DNA matches it firmly. Where a row states a size, it is once, few, many or the class of an expanded clone; other rows omit it.

>TRBV7-3|NA|NA|TRBJ2-1
CASSLYELAGEQFF
TGTGCCAGCAGCTTATATGAGCTAGCTGGTGAGCAGTTCTTC
>TRBV27|NA|NA|TRBJ1-1
CASTSGLPNTEAFF
TGTGCCAGCACTTCAGGGCTACCTAACACTGAAGCTTTCTTT
>TRBV7-9|NA|NA|TRBJ2-7
CASSLVRDSYEQYF
TGTGCCAGCAGCTTAGTGAGGGACTCCTACGAGCAGTACTTC
>TRBV4-2|NA|TRBD1|TRBJ1-5
CASSQSDRGGNQPQHF
TGTGCCAGCAGCCAGTCCGACAGGGGAGGCAATCAGCCCCAGCATTTT
>TRBV7-3|few|TRBD2|TRBJ2-5
CASSLIGWASGSPKQETQYF
TGTGCCAGCAGCTTAATCGGGTGGGCTAGCGGGAGTCCCAAGCAAGAGACCCAGTACTTC
>TRBV18|NA|TRBD1|TRBJ2-7
CASSLSGQGGYEQYF
TGTGCCAGCTCACTATCGGGACAGGGAGGATACGAGCAGTACTTC
>TRBV4-1|NA|TRBD2|TRBJ2-1
CASSQGGASGRAYNEQFF
TGCGCCAGCAGCCAAGGGGGGGCTAGCGGGAGGGCGTACAATGAGCAGTTCTTC
>TRBV28|once|NA|TRBJ2-4
CASRIQDTNIQYF
TGTGCCAGCAGGATACAGGATACAAACATTCAGTACTTC
>TRBV30|NA|TRBD1|TRBJ1-1
CAWRGTGLTEAFF
TGTGCCTGGAGGGGGACAGGGCTCACTGAAGCTTTCTTT
>TRBV7-2|once|TRBD1|TRBJ2-1
CASSKGQGFNEQFF
TGTGCCAGCAGCAAGGGACAGGGTTTCAATGAGCAGTTCTTC
>TRBV29-1|NA|TRBD2|TRBJ2-3
CSVEEGRATDTQYF
TGCAGCGTTGAAGAAGGGAGGGCCACAGATACGCAGTATTTT
>TRBV9|NA|NA|TRBJ2-6
CASSVGALGANVLTF
TGTGCCAGCAGCGTAGGGGCACTTGGGGCCAACGTCCTGACTTTC
>TRBV7-9|once|NA|TRBJ2-1
CAGRRAEYNEQFF
TGTGCCGGTAGGCGGGCGGAGTACAATGAGCAGTTCTTC
>TRBV4-3|NA|TRBD2|TRBJ2-3
CASSQLRTSGKTDTQYF
TGCGCCAGCAGCCAACTCCGGACTAGCGGGAAGACAGATACGCAGTATTTT